This T cell receptor (beta chain) appears in the sequencing data of a study of cytomegalovirus exposure and HLA in healthy donors (dated by TCRdb to about 2017). Turning to the overall study: According to an earlier analysis of 587 of the donors, roughly 180 million T cells yielded 117 million unique TCR beta sequences and about 300 Gb of sequence data. Roughly 300 gigabases of sequencing data and approximately 91 million unique TCR sequences made up an early release that covered under 750 HLA-typed donors. Of the 300 to 500 genotyped donors, less than 90% were placed in the genetic ancestry cluster associated with self-reported Caucasian donors. The study aimed to test whether cataloging public T cell receptors could reveal signatures of past pathogen exposure. The T cell repertoires of roughly 660 subjects were profiled by immunosequencing and related to cytomegalovirus serostatus. Besides the first cohort of around 700 subjects, a separate validation cohort made up of 90 to 150 different subjects was used. The study combined high-throughput TCR immunosequencing, statistical association of individual TCRs with disease status, and machine learning to predict cytomegalovirus infection status. A later analysis re-examined previously published TCR beta repertoires from more than 600 donors and added high-resolution HLA genotyping to investigate patterns of TCR occurrence. In the later analysis, no new phenotypic data were used to find candidate immune exposures; instead, reliance was placed on TCR beta sequences and their occurrence across donors. An earlier analysis of approximately 630 of the donors applied high-throughput TCR beta sequencing to assess whether each TCR beta V gene segment acted as functional or pseudogenic. Donor age, sex, ethnicity and CMV serostatus were collected together with the repertoire data. A later genetic analysis took genome-wide SNP genotypes for about 60% of the roughly 670 donors and used that subset as a discovery cohort. Every discovery cohort repertoire had been produced on one sequencing platform. Both class I and class II loci were covered by HLA typing, at four-digit resolution. The number of donors typed differed by locus, with 629-630 for A, B, C, DRB1 and DQB1, 522 for DQA1, approximately 570 for DPA1, and about 450 for DPB1. Roughly five DR-DQ haplotypes were treated as single units for association and clustering because of strong linkage in the cohort. On average, roughly 250,000 unique TCR beta nucleotide sequences were sequenced per donor among 350 to 400 genotyped donors of the cohort, with 15% to 20% of those sequences being non-productive.

A remark on this clone: The antigen it binds to is not known. There are no base qualities to consult, and no much larger clone falls within one base.

The library was obtained by the immunoSEQ multiplex PCR assay. For the multiplex PCR, a mixture combining 60 forward primers for TCR Vbeta segments and 13 reverse primers for TCR Jbeta segments was used. A multiplex PCR assay on genomic DNA amplified the CDR3 region of rearranged TCR beta genes. On the Illumina HiSeq System, the amplified TCR beta libraries were sequenced as 87-base-pair reads. In the authors' own workflow: In a later analysis, some 80 million unique TCR beta chains were counted across the approximately 620 repertoires, and around 10 million of these chains were shared by at least two donors. Raw reads were error-corrected and collapsed into unique sequences with a nearest-neighbor algorithm that merged closely related sequences to remove PCR and sequencing errors. To assign V, D and J gene segments, CDR3 sequences were aligned to IMGT reference sequences. For a sequence to be retained, at least a six-nucleotide match to both a V gene segment and a J gene segment was required. Rearrangements were called productive when the CDR3 lacked stop codons and stayed in frame with V and J; all others were non-productive. Following IMGT convention, CDR3 was defined as the stretch from the second conserved V-encoded cysteine to the conserved J-encoded phenylalanine. In an earlier analysis of 550 to 650 of the donors, sequences lacking an unambiguous match to a single V gene segment were excluded. In an earlier analysis of about 590 of the donors, a V segment was called functional when productive rearrangements were above 56.7%, and segregating when the standard deviation between donors exceeded 5%. A statistical classification framework was built to diagnose cytomegalovirus status from the catalog of TCR beta chain sequences. In a later analysis, V and J genes were assigned by comparing TCR nucleotide sequences against IMGT/GENE-DB human TR gene sequences. A later analysis assigned CDR3 sequences and most-parsimonious VDJ recombination scenarios with the TCRdist pipeline. In a later analysis, each TCR beta chain was defined by its CDR3 amino acid sequence together with its V-gene family, and reads lacking a unique V-gene family were excluded. To address suspected cross-contamination and a sequencing artifact, a later analysis removed a few hundred highly shared, low-generation-probability nucleotide sequences. In a later analysis, a clonal expansion index was calculated for each public chain from normalized within-repertoire ranks of inferred template counts. In a later analysis, generation probabilities were computed using a VDJ recombination model fitted to out-of-frame rearrangements, and the results were checked against IGoR. A later analysis scored TCR-TCR, TCR-HLA and TCR-CMV co-occurrence with hypergeometric tests, applying a repertoire-size bias correction to TCR pairs. False discovery rates were estimated in a later analysis by permuting HLA or CMV assignments 20 times. A later analysis grouped co-occurring TCRs with DBSCAN, adding TCRdist sequence similarity when clustering within HLA-allele-positive subsets. Repertoires with fewer than 30,000 or more than 120,000 public chains were left out of co-occurrence clustering, as were about 5 repertoires with anomalous nucleotide sharing. Sourced from immuneACCESS, this table was stored by TCRdb with only in-frame sequences that have V and J called. A share of the clones is absent; for the studies checked, an unresolved V gene accounts for under half, and the remainder has no known explanation. The DNA gave D and trimming, while V, J and clone size come from that table. For this sample there are about 180,000 clones; more than 75% appear just once. The top ten clonotypes cover roughly 2.5% of the sample.

From the cysteine through the phenylalanine, the CDR3 covers 13 amino acids. The DNA shown is the 39-base CDR3, in frame from base 1. Based on the germline V gene, the CDR1 and CDR2 sequences are SQVTM and ANQGSEA. Germline trimming amounts to 6 bases on V and 4 bases on J, with 7 as the count of junction bases outside the gene matches. The cohort was made up of 666 healthy bone marrow donors. At the time of sampling, every cohort member was nominally healthy, though immune exposures that went unrecorded were likely present. The donor was CMV seropositive and belonged to the group of about 290 seropositive cohort members. A peripheral blood sample was provided by each donor, and peripheral blood mononuclear cells were used for TCR beta sequencing. Genomic DNA extraction from the blood cell samples was performed with the Qiagen DNeasy Blood Extraction Kit. On the study overall, not on this receptor specifically: According to a later genetic analysis, donors in an Asian-associated ancestry cluster had fewer N-insertions in productive TCRs than the roughly 700-donor mean. Because some donors lacked HLA typing at each locus, the association tests relied only on the typed subset. When HLA alleles, especially DR and DQ, strongly co-occurred, TCR associations were difficult to assign to individual alleles. In a later analysis, HLA-associated TCR beta chains showed more clonal expansion and lower generation probabilities than non-associated chains that were equally common. Because counts were too low, roughly 16 rarely observed V segments, including chromosome 9 orphons, were excluded from the earlier analysis of several hundred of the donors. A later genetic analysis associated a missense DCLRE1C variant with V-gene and J-gene trimming of TCR beta chains, and an independent cohort replicated the association. This cohort had only TCR beta chains sequenced, and the lack of alpha or paired-chain data limited which features could be detected. Most TCR sequences were seen in very few donors, while some public TCRs were found in many individuals. A few of the identified cytomegalovirus-associated TCR beta chains were confirmed in vitro to be specific for cytomegalovirus antigens. For the cohort, immune exposure information was limited to CMV serostatus. Linkage disequilibrium might explain the correlated functional status among segregating V segments, but an unknown experimental factor could not be excluded. A later analysis reported that several top co-occurrence clusters appeared linked to parvovirus B19, influenza, CMV and Epstein-Barr virus. A further reported finding was that TCR beta sequences accurately predicted the HLA-A and HLA-B alleles for most subjects in the first cohort. According to the authors, the approach could potentially be generalized to other disease states and immunological phenotypes. In a later analysis, TCR association rates were found to vary across HLA loci, with the most associated TCRs seen for DRB1 alleles and the fewest for HLA-C alleles. Presence/absence analyses assumed roughly uniform sequencing depth across donors, an assumption that may not hold. A later analysis associated 15,000 to 20,000 TCR beta sequences with specific HLA alleles at a false discovery rate of 0.05. A group of highly shared sequence variants was considered likely to be a technical artifact of the sequencing pipeline. An earlier analysis of roughly 570 of the donors showed that most TCR beta V segments appeared in productive rearrangements either about 90% or about 30% of the time, which broadly matched IMGT annotations. A later analysis found that most CMV-associated TCR beta chains appeared HLA-restricted, with HLA associations seemingly driven largely by CMV exposure. Because the 87-base-pair reads could not distinguish some IMGT-functional V segments, including TRBV6-2 and TRBV6-3, those segments were excluded. The classifier was reported to diagnose cytomegalovirus status with high specificity and sensitivity in both the original cohort and the validation cohort. A total of about 150 TCR beta chains were listed by the study as associated with cytomegalovirus.

The sample comprised PBMCs. The chain couples TRBV29-1 to TRBJ1-2, and 8 junction bases match TRBD1. The sequence was collected from a woman in her twenties or thirties in good health and CMV-seropositive. CDR3 reads: CSVDRGPSYGYTF. The DNA sequence is given as TGCAGCGTCGACAGGGGACCTAGCTATGGCTACACCTTC.